These T cell receptor beta chains were read from a single sample in a study of blood T cell repertoires in COVID-19. TCRdb's copy holds only in-frame clones and misses some; the assay was immunoSEQ multiplex PCR. The sample carries over 95,000 clones, just under 90% recorded once. Source material: peripheral blood. These receptors all come from a woman in her forties or fifties with acute or convalescent COVID-19. Both conserved end residues are part of each CDR3.

v_call cdr3_aa
TRBV11-2 CASRQNSREQFF
TRBV29-1 CSVISREGTYEQYF
TRBV30 CACSGTGGGETQYF
TRBV7-8 CASSLLRGTDTQYF
TRBV27 CASSLDWRVMGDQPQHF
TRBV1 CTSSTRTGMNQPQHF
TRBV6-5 CASSLTATNEKLFF
TRBV7-2 CASSPLGNRGTYEQYF
TRBV18 CASSPPDRAGSPLHF
TRBV7-3 CASSPSTSGGPHTGELFF
TRBV6-5 CASSYSRTSGYNEQFF
TRBV7-2 CASSLGPNAGYEQYF
TRBV19 CASSIGTGELDTQYF
TRBV10-1 CASSEVVGGDTGELFF
TRBV5-1 CASSFFTGGNSPLHF
TRBV5-1 CASSLGTGGAGQPQHF
TRBV7-9 CASSSGQRLSKAFF
TRBV4-3 CASSPGTGLYGYTF
TRBV10-3 CAISPVMNTEAFF
TRBV10-3 CAIRGATGLNTEAFF
TRBV4-1 CASSQVIISLGDTQYF
TRBV30 CAWGTGGSNQPQHF
TRBV19 CASSWAGVVQPQHF
TRBV21-1 CASRTRGTDTQYF
TRBV3-1/TRBV3-2 CASSPGTANTGELFF
TRBV28 CASSLTGTGNTIYF
TRBV20-1 CSATGNTIYF
TRBV28 CASRPSLMRVGETQYF
TRBV6-1 CASSEGTGNQPQHF
TRBV7-8 CASSQQYGALQPQHF
TRBV15 CATSRGGEDEKLFF
TRBV30 CAWSGGVGRVALEAFF
TRBV19 CASSPGKGLAGVEQYF
TRBV20-1 CSATGVDTQYF
TRBV5-1 CASKTLLANYGYTF
TRBV6-5 CASRHETGTGGGYTF
TRBV28 CASCESNQPQHF
TRBV3-1/TRBV3-2 CASSQEQGNTEAFF
TRBV15 CATSREISTPGTGRGGYTF
TRBV2 CASSEQGQSNEKLFF
TRBV6-6 CASSRHVRQGVNYGYTF
TRBV12-3/TRBV12-4 CASSFGGDYEQYF
TRBV10-3 CAISEEGLNQPQHF
TRBV19 CASRFQGAGYGYTF
TRBV4-1 CASSQDRNLAGDTQYF
TRBV10-1 CASRRDRAATTEAFF
TRBV6-6 CASTSTFIKYGYTF
TRBV14 CASSQTGGTQYF
TRBV30 CAWSPSGDYEQYF
TRBV2 CATCQRWGEKLFF